This T cell receptor beta chain emerged from a study of human T cells and chemical hapten exposure (dated by TCRdb to the early 2020s). At the level of the whole study: For sensitization, 2% DPC in acetone was applied to a roughly 2 cm by roughly 2 cm area of upper inner arm skin. Throughout the study period of 20 to 30 weeks, patients also received therapeutic DPC doses to the scalp every week. Patch testing was done on the upper back using Finn chambers containing 0.01% DPC, and results were scored after 6 days according to International Contact Dermatitis Research Group standards. The patient cohort, mostly female, included alopecia areata with under or over 50% scalp involvement, alopecia totalis and alopecia universalis. The libraries were sequenced as a pool, and the TCR yield per sample differed mostly because of small variations in library volumes within the pool. This study followed changes in the peripheral blood TCR repertoire in vivo during primary and secondary sensitization of alopecia patients to the hapten diphenylcyclopropenone (DPC). Blood samples were taken from patients before sensitization (week 0) and then at 2, 6 and about 24 weeks after DPC sensitization. Blood for TCR sequencing was provided by twenty-nine alopecia patients at one to four time points (pre-sensitization, 2, 6 and 24 weeks). For every blood RNA sample, sequencing covered both the TCR alpha and TCR beta chains. Study-wide findings and limitations: Alopecia, a presumed autoimmune disease, was present in all patients, so the immune response of the patients might differ from that of healthy individuals. Patch test score was positively correlated with the number of PT1 expanded TCRs, with significance at thresholds 8, 16 and 32 but not at 4. Expanded TCRs formed significantly more large CDR3 similarity clusters than pre-sensitization or healthy control sets, consistent with antigen-driven responses. No change with DPC sensitization was found in the number of TCRs above 1 in 1000 frequency, and no evidence of global repertoire structure alterations was found. After repeated subsampling, the strength of the expansion versus patch-test correlation and the threshold at which it became significant changed.

The sample's time point label is to be understood as: patch test 2, 6 weeks after DPC sensitization. The treatment or condition label of this sample denotes: therapeutic diphenylcyclopropenone sensitization with weekly scalp DPC. Unfractionated whole blood was collected in Tempus Blood RNA tubes, and total RNA was extracted from that blood. Blood at each patch-test visit was drawn before the patch test was applied. Patients were eligible if aged 18 to 70, diagnosed with alopecia and judged suitable for DPC therapy, and pregnant patients were excluded. Note on this clonotype: What antigen it recognizes has not been identified. No base-level quality is on record; no much larger clone is a single base apart.

The CDR3 measures 21 amino acids from cysteine to phenylalanine. Only the CDR3 region is kept as DNA, spanning 63 bases read in frame from base 1. V and J are truncated by 2 bases and 4 bases respectively, leaving an intervening sequence of 30 bases. CDR1 SGHTA and CDR2 FQGNSA are derived from the germline V gene. The library relied on RACE. The sequencing machine was a NextSeq 500. During library preparation, unique molecular identifiers were attached to individual cDNA molecules so that TCRs could be counted in a quantitative, reproducible way. In the authors' own workflow: A median of roughly 98,000 TCRs per sample was observed, with a range of 23,224 to 690,600. V, J and CDR3 annotation of the TCR reads was carried out using the Decombinator software suite. For PS versus PT1 abundance plots, all samples were subsampled to the same number of TCRs (28,000). Expanded TCRs were defined as absent before sensitization and observed at least eight times at the 2-week time point. Clones were called with MiXCR by TCRdb after fastp trimmed the public reads at Q25, and only in-frame beta chains were retained. A single entry per CDR3 protein holds the most common genes and DNA from its merged rows. The V and J calls here are based on TCRdb, not the publication. The sample data list tens of thousands of distinct CDR3 sequences, and about 9.6% of these were observed just once. The ten top clones hold more than 13% of the sample.

The V gene is TRBV7-2 and the J gene is TRBJ2-1, with the D assignment possibly TRBD1 or TRBD2, given 6 matching bases for each. Sample: whole blood, taken in connection with sensitization to the hapten diphenylcyclopropenone (DPC). This clonotype originated in a woman in her thirties with alopecia areata. Some clones in this sample may be carry-over from other donors' samples. The nucleotide sequence is TGTGCCAGCAGCTTAAAACTCTTCTCTAGCCGGGGGCAGGGGATGTACAATGAGCAGTTCTTC. This translates into CASSLKLFSSRGQGMYNEQFF.